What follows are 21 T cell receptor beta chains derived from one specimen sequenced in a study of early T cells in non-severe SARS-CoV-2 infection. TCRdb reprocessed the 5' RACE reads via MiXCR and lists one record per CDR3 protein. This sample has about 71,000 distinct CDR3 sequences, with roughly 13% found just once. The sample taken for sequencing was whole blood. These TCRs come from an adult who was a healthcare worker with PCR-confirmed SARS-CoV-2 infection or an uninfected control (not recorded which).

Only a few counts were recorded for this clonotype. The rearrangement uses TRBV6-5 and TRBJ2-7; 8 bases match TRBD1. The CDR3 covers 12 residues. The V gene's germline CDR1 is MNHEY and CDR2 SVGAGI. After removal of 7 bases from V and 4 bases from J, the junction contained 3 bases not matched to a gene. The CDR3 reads CASKNRGYEQYF. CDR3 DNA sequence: TGTGCCAGCAAAAACAGGGGGTACGAGCAGTACTTC.

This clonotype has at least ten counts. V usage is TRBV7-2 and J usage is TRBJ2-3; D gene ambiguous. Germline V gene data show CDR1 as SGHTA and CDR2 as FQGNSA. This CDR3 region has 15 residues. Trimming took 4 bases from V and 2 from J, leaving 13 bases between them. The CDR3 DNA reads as TGTGCCAGCAGCTCCCGTTCTGGGAACACAGATACGCAGTATTTT. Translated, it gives CASSSRSGNTDTQYF.

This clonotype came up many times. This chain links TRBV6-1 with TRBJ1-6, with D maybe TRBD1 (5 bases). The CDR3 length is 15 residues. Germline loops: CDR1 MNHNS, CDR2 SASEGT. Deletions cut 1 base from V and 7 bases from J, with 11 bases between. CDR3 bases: TGTGCCAGCAGTGAAGGTCAGGGTGAGAATTCACCCCTCCACTTT. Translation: CASSEGQGENSPLHF.

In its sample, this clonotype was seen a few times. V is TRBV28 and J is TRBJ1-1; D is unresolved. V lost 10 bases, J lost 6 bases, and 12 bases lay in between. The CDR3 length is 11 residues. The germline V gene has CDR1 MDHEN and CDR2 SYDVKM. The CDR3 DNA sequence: TGTGCCACTCAGCTGGAAGCTGAAGCTTTCTTT. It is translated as CATQLEAEAFF.

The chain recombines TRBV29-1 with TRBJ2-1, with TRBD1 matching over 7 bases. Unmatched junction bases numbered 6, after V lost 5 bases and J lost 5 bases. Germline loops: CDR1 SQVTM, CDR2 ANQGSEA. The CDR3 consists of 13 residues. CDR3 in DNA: TGCAGCGTTACCGGGACAGCCCACAATGAGCAGTTCTTC. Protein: CSVTGTAHNEQFF.

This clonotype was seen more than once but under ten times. For the CDR3, the DNA is TGTGCCAGCAGCCCTACAGGGGCATCCACAGATACGCAGTATTTT. Its protein is CASSPTGASTDTQYF. The gene calls are TRBV16 and TRBJ2-3, with 7 bases matching TRBD1. The junction had 6 bases not matched to a gene; V was cut back by 4 bases and J by 2 bases. The germline V gene has CDR1 KGHSY and CDR2 FQNENV. This CDR3 comprises 15 residues.

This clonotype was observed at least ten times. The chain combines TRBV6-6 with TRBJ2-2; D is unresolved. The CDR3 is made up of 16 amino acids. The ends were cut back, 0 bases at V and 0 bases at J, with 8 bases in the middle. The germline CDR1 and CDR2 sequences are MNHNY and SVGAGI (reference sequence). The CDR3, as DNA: TGTGCCAGCAGTTACTCACGGGTAGCGAACACCGGGGAGCTGTTTTTT. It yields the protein CASSYSRVANTGELFF.

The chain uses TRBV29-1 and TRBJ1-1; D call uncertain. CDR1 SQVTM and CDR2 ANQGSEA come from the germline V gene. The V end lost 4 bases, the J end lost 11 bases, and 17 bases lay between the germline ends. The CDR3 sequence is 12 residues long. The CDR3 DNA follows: TGCAGCGTTGGGCTCTCGGACGCCACTGCTTTCTTT. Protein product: CSVGLSDATAFF.

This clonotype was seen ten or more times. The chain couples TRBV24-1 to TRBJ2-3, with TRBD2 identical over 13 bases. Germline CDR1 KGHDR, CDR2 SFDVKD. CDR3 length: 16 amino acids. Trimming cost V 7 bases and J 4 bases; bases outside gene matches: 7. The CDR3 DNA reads TGTGCCACCAGCCGAAGGACTAGCGGGGGAGCAGATACGCAGTATTTT. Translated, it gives CATSRRTSGGADTQYF.

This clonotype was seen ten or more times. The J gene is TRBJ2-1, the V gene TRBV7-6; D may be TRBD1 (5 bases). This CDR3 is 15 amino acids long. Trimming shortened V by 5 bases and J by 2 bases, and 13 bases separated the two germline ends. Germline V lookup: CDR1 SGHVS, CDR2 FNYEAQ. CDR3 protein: CASSTIQGTYNEQFF. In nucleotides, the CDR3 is TGTGCCAGCAGCACCATCCAGGGAACCTACAATGAGCAGTTCTTC.

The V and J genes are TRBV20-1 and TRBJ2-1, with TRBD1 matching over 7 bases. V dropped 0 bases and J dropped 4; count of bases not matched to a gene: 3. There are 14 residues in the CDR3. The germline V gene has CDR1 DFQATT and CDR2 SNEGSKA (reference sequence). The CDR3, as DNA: TGCAGTGCTAGAGAGAGGGGGCCTTACAATGAGCAGTTCTTC. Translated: CSARERGPYNEQFF.

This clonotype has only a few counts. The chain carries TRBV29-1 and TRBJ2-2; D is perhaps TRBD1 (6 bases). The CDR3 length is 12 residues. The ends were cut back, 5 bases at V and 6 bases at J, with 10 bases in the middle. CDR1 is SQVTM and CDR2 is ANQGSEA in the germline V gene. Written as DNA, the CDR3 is TGCAGCGTTAAACAGGGAGCCGGGGAGCTGTTTTTT. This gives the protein CSVKQGAGELFF.

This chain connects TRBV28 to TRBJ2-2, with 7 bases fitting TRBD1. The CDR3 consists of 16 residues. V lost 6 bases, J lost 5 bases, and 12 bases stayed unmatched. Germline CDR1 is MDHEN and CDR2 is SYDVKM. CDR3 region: CASRDSTGTNTGELFF. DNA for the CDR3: TGTGCCAGCAGAGACTCGACAGGGACCAATACCGGGGAGCTGTTTTTT. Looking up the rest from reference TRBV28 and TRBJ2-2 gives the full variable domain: DVKVTQSSRYLVKRTGEKVFLECVQDMDHENMFWYRQDPGLGLRLIYFSYDVKMKEKGDIPEGYSVSREKKERFSLILESASTNQTSMYLCASRDSTGTNTGELFFGEGSRLTVL.

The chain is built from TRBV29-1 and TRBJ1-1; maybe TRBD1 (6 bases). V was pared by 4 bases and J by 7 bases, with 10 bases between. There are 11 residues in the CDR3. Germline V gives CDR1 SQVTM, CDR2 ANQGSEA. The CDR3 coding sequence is TGCAGCGTTGCCCAACAGGGTGAAGCTTTCTTT. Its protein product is CSVAQQGEAFF.

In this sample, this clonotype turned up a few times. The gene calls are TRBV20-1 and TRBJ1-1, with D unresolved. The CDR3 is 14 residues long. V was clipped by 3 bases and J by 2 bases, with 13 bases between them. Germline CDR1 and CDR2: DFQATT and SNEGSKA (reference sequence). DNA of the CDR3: TGCAGTGCTAGCACAGTGCCCTTCAACACTGAAGCTTTCTTT. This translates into CSASTVPFNTEAFF.

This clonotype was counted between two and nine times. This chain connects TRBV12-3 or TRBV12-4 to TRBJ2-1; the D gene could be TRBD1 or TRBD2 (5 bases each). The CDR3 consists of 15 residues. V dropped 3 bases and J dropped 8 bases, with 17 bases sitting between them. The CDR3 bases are TGTGCCAGCAGTTTGGGTGGTTGGGGGTATGATGAGCAGTTCTTC. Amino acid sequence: CASSLGGWGYDEQFF.

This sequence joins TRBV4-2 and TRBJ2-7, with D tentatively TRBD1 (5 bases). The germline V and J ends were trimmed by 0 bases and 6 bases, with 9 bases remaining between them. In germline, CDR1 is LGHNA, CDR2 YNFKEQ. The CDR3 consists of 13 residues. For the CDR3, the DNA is TGTGCCAGCAGCCAAGACCCTAGGGGCGAGCAGTACTTC. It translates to CASSQDPRGEQYF.

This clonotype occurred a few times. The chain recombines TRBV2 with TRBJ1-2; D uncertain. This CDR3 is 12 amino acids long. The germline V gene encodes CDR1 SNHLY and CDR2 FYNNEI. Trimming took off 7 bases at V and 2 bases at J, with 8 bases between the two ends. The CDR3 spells CASKYENYGYTF. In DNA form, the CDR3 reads TGTGCCAGCAAGTACGAGAACTATGGCTACACCTTC.

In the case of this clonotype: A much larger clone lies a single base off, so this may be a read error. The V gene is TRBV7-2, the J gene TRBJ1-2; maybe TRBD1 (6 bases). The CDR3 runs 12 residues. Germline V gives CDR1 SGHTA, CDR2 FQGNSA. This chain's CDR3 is CASSRDTYGYPF. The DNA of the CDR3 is TGTGCCAGCAGCAGGGACACTTATGGCTACCCCTTC.

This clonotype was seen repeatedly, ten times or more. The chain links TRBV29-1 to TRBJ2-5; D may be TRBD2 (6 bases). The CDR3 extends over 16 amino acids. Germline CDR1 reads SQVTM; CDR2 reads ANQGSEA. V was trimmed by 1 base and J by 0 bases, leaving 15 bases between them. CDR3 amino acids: CSVEGGTGDHQETQYF. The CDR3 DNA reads TGCAGCGTTGAAGGGGGAACGGGGGACCACCAAGAGACCCAGTACTTC.

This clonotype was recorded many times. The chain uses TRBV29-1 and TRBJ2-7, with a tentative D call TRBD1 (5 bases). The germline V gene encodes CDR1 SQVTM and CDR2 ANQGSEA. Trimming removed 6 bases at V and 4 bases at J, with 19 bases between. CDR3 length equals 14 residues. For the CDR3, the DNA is TGCAGCGTCGCGAGGATACAGGCGCCTTACGAGCAGTACTTC. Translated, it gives CSVARIQAPYEQYF.